The clone carrying this T cell receptor beta chain was detected many times. The target antigen is unknown. The CDR3 totals 16 residues. Trimming removed 8 bases from V and 0 bases from J, with 20 bases in between. CDR1 and CDR2 (germline): MNHNS, SASEGT. Genomic DNA acted as the template from which TCR beta VDJ combination and CDR3 sequence profiling were carried out. TCRdb re-called the reads with MiXCR, one entry per CDR3 protein. Of approximately 160,000 distinct CDR3 sequences listed, approximately 40% are singletons. This entry is derived from a study of CD8+CD57+ T cells in acquired aplastic anemia. Overall study context: DNA recovered from sorted CD4+ and CD8+ cells had a mean of about 3 ug. In CD4+ cells, healthy donors produced an average of around 9.9 million reads. Overall study findings and caveats: Patients shared twenty-nine CD8+ CDR3 sequences with controls. CD8+ Simpson's diversity showed no significant patient-control difference.

Sequencing used sorted CD4+, CD8+, or CD8+CD57+ T cells (not recorded which) from PBMCs. The clonotype comes from a human donor in good health. V and J are TRBV6-1 and TRBJ2-7, with D possibly called TRBD1 or TRBD2 (7 bases each). The CDR3 DNA sequence: TGTGCCAGCCGCCAGGGGGGGAGGGGGGCCTCCTACGAGCAGTACTTC. Its translation is CASRQGGRGASYEQYF.